This T cell receptor (beta chain) was sequenced for a study of T-cell reconstitution after alpha-beta-depleted transplantation in children. Using unique molecular identifiers, the investigators prepared the TCRbeta library. TCRdb passed the PCR reads through MiXCR, listing each CDR3 protein once. The sample holds about 230,000 distinct CDR3 sequences, about a tenth seen once. This clonotype was seen ten or more times. Per the germline V gene, CDR1 is DFQATT and CDR2 is SNEGSKA (reference sequence). Germline trimming cut 1 base from V and 4 bases from J; bases unmatched to any gene: 7. This CDR3 comprises 15 residues.

The genes are TRBV20-1 and TRBJ2-1, with 7 bases lining up with TRBD2. The source of this sequence is a child under two years old with acute myeloid leukemia, due to receive a stem cell transplant. This specimen was PBMCs, taken before TCRalphabeta/CD19-depleted stem cell transplant. CDR3: CSARAVSGEYNEQFF. Written as DNA, the CDR3 is TGCAGTGCTAGAGCCGTCAGCGGGGAGTACAATGAGCAGTTCTTC.